The following is a T cell receptor (beta chain) sequence with its context. This sample is part of a study of shared clonotypes between healthy human individuals. There were only Caucasian adults among the donors, and all lived in Nashville, Tennessee. The CDR3 spans 11 residues. CDR1 SGHVS and CDR2 FQNEAQ come from the germline V gene. Trimming removed 2 bases at V and 11 bases at J, with 9 bases between. Clones were read by immunoSEQ multiplex PCR, and TCRdb kept only the in-frame ones, dropping some. The sample has around 1.6 million clones, 98% seen once. Material: naive CD4+ T cells sorted from blood. Subset meaning: CD45RA+ positively selected. This receptor was taken from a man younger than 40 in good health. The chain is built from TRBV7-8 and TRBJ1-1; D ambiguous. Written as DNA, the CDR3 is TGTGCCAGCAGCTTAACCACCACGGCTTTCTTT. Amino acid sequence: CASSLTTTAFF. The full variable domain, its missing parts supplied by reference TRBV7-8 and TRBJ1-1, is GAGVSQSPRYKVAKRGQDVALRCDPISGHVSLFWYQQALGQGPEFLTYFQNEAQLDKSGLPSDRFFAERPEGSVSTLKIQRTQQEDSAVYLCASSLTTTAFFGQGTRLTVV.